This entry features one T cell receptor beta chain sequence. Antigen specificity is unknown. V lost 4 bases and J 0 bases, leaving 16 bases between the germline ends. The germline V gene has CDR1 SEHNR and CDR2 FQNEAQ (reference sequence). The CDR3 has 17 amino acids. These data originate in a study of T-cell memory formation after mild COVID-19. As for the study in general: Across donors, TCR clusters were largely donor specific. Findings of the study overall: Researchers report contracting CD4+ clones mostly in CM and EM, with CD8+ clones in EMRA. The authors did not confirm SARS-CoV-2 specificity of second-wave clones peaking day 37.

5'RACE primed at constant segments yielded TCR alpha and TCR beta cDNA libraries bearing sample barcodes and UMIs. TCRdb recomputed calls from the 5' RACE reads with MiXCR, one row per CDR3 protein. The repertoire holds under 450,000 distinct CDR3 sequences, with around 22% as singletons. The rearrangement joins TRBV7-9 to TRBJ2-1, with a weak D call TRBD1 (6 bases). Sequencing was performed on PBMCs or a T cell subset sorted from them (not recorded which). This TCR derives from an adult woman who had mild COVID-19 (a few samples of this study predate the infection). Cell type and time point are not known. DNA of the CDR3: TGTGCCAGCAGCTACAGGGCCCACGGTGGCTCCTACAATGAGCAGTTCTTC. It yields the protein CASSYRAHGGSYNEQFF.